These 11 T cell receptor beta chains were sequenced from one sample in a study of control samples from healthy donors and cancer patients. Measured with immunoSEQ multiplex PCR; TCRdb has only the in-frame clones, and not every one. Altogether some 410,000 clones are present, 75% to 95% being singletons, with the ten largest covering 6% to 7%. Sequencing used PBMCs. These receptors were obtained from a man between 40 and 49 years old with head and neck cancer.

The chain couples TRBV6-5 to TRBJ1-1, with TRBD1 identical over 7 bases. The germline V gene encodes CDR1 MNHEY and CDR2 SVGAGI. The CDR3 runs to 11 residues. J lost 11 bases, V lost 7 bases, and 7 bases had no gene match. CDR3 sequence reads: CASTHRGGAFF. The CDR3 bases are TGTGCCAGCACCCACAGGGGAGGGGCTTTCTTT.

The chain carries TRBV28 and TRBJ2-7, with D maybe TRBD2 (5 bases). Trimming removed 6 bases from V and 7 bases from J, with 10 bases in between. The CDR3 runs 11 residues. CDR1 is MDHEN, CDR2 SYDVKM, per germline. This CDR3 reads CASRHTGEQYF. CDR3 nucleotide sequence: TGTGCCAGCAGGCACACGGGGGAGCAGTACTTC.

A few counts support this clone. J is TRBJ1-4 and V is TRBV7-2; 8 bases agree with TRBD1. With 5 bases clipped from V and 5 bases from J, the junction kept 10 bases outside the gene matches. Germline V gives CDR1 SGHTA, CDR2 FQGNSA. The CDR3 covers 16 residues. CDR3 DNA: TGTGCCAGCAGCCTCAAACGACAGGGGAGGAATGAAAAACTGTTTTTT. Amino acid sequence: CASSLKRQGRNEKLFF.

This clone was counted only a few times. V and J are TRBV28 and TRBJ2-1; D call uncertain. Germline CDR1 MDHEN, CDR2 SYDVKM. V was shortened by 6 bases and J by 3 bases, with 6 bases between the two germline ends. There are 12 residues in the CDR3. The CDR3 is CASSPYYNEQFF. CDR3 DNA sequence: TGTGCCAGCAGCCCGTACTACAATGAGCAGTTCTTC.

The table lists this clone with a few counts. The chain joins TRBV6-6 to TRBJ1-5; 8 bases map to TRBD1. CDR3 size: 14 residues. The germline CDR1 and CDR2 sequences are MNHNY and SVGAGI (reference sequence). The V gene end was trimmed by 2 bases and the J gene end by 6 bases; junction bases not matched to a gene: 3. CDR3: CASSYQGAGQPQHF. DNA for the CDR3: TGTGCCAGCAGTTACCAGGGGGCAGGTCAGCCCCAGCATTTT.

The rearrangement uses TRBV3-1 (or the pseudogene TRBV3-2) and TRBJ2-3; 7 positions agree with TRBD1. V lost 4 bases and J lost 0; bases outside the gene matches: 4. CDR1 LGHDT and CDR2 YNNKEL come from the germline V gene (reference sequence). The CDR3 is 15 residues long. CDR3 in DNA: TGTGCCAGCAGCCTCCGGGGACAGAGCACAGATACGCAGTATTTT. It is translated as CASSLRGQSTDTQYF.

This rearrangement joins TRBV5-5 to TRBJ1-5, with 9 bases matching TRBD1. This CDR3 contains 15 residues. The V and J ends lost 4 bases and 1 base, in that order; junction bases with no gene match: 3. The germline CDR1 and CDR2 sequences are SGHKS and YYEKEE (reference sequence). CDR3 nucleotide sequence: TGTGCCAGCAGCCGGACAGGGGCCAGCAATCAGCCCCAGCATTTT. Translated: CASSRTGASNQPQHF.

This clone has a handful of counts. J is TRBJ1-2 and V is TRBV18; 7 bases agree with TRBD1. V shed 2 bases and J 0 bases; nucleotides not matched to a gene: 12. Germline CDR1 reads KGHSH; CDR2 reads LQKENI. This CDR3 has 18 amino acids. CDR3 in DNA: TGTGCCAGCTCACCAGGGCCGATTCACAGGGGTACTAACTATGGCTACACCTTC. It is translated as CASSPGPIHRGTNYGYTF.

This clone was detected only a few times. The chain links TRBV2 to TRBJ1-1, with D perhaps TRBD1 (6 bases). Trimming took 1 base from V and 5 from J, leaving 11 bases between them. This CDR3 comprises 14 residues. The germline V gene has CDR1 SNHLY and CDR2 FYNNEI. The CDR3 region has the DNA TGTGCCAGCAGTGAAGGAGGGGGTCGGACTGAAGCTTTCTTT. It translates to CASSEGGGRTEAFF. Filled out from reference TRBV2 and TRBJ1-1, the complete variable domain reads EPEVTQTPSHQVTQMGQEVILRCVPISNHLYFYWYRQILGQKVEFLVSFYNNEISEKSEIFDDQFSVERPDGSNFTLKIRSTKLEDSAMYFCASSEGGGRTEAFFGQGTRLTVV.

This clone has just a few counts. The V call is TRBV18, the J call TRBJ2-3; D remains ambiguous. Germline lookup yields CDR1 KGHSH and CDR2 LQKENI. The V and J ends lost 7 bases and 2 bases respectively, with 19 bases between them. The CDR3 is made up of 16 amino acids. This chain's CDR3 is CASYRDSWSTTDTQYF. The CDR3 region has the DNA TGTGCCAGCTATCGAGACTCGTGGTCGACCACAGATACGCAGTATTTT. Variable domain in full (rest from reference TRBV18 and TRBJ2-3): NAGVMQNPRHLVRRRGQEARLRCSPMKGHSHVYWYRQLPEEGLKFMVYLQKENIIDESGMPKERFSAEFPKEGPSILRIQQVVRGDSAAYFCASYRDSWSTTDTQYFGPGTRLTVL.

V is TRBV5-6 and J is TRBJ2-1; TRBD2 is a possible D gene (5 bases). V lost 1 base and J 6 bases, leaving 11 bases between the germline ends. Germline CDR1 reads SGHDT; CDR2 reads YYEEEE. This CDR3 spans 14 amino acids. CDR3 protein: CASSLSPRANEQFF. As DNA, the CDR3 is TGTGCCAGCAGCTTGAGCCCGCGGGCCAATGAGCAGTTCTTC.